Given below is one T cell receptor (beta chain) in context. Its antigen is as yet unknown. The CDR3 is made up of 18 amino acids. Deletions cut 3 bases from V and 0 bases from J, with 18 bases between. Germline CDR1 LNHDA, CDR2 SQIVND (reference sequence). This entry comes from a study of T cell responses to AZD1222 COVID-19 vaccine. Study-wide context: The analysis combined second doses at about 4 or about 12 weeks. The study, taken as a whole, reports: Spike-wide coverage was observed for vaccine-associated CD4 TCRs, with dominant responses at 160-218 and 743-854. Compared with day 0, the breadth and depth of the Spike-specific TCR repertoire rose significantly after two doses of AZD1222.

The method was immunoSEQ multiplex PCR; TCRdb's version includes in-frame clones alone and lacks a portion of them. The top ten hold under 2% of the sample, which has 130,000 to 150,000 clones, approximately 94% seen once. The J gene is TRBJ1-5, the V gene TRBV19; maybe TRBD1 (6 bases). Sequencing was performed on peripheral blood, taken on day 0 of AZD1222 vaccination. The source is an adult in good health. The CDR3 reads CASSIRSGVFDSNQPQHF. The CDR3 bases are TGTGCCAGTAGTATTAGATCAGGGGTTTTCGATAGCAATCAGCCCCAGCATTTT. The full variable domain, its missing parts supplied by reference TRBV19 and TRBJ1-5, is DGGITQSPKYLFRKEGQNVTLSCEQNLNHDAMYWYRQDPGQGLRLIYYSQIVNDFQKGDIAEGYSVSREKKESFPLTVTSAQKNPTAFYLCASSIRSGVFDSNQPQHFGDGTRLSIL.